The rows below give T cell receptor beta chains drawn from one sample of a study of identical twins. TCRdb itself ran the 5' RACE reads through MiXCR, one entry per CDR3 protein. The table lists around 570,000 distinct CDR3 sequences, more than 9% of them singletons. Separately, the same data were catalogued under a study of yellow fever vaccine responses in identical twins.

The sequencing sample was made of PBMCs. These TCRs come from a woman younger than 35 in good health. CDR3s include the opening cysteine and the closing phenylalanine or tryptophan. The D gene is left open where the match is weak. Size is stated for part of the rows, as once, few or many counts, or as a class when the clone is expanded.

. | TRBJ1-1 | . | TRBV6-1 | TGTGCCAGCAGTCGAACGGGTTCCTTGGGTATGAACACTGAAGCTTTCTTT | CASSRTGSLGMNTEAFF
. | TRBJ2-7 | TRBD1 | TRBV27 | TGTGCCACGTCTAGGACAGGGAGAAACGAGCAGTACTTC | CATSRTGRNEQYF
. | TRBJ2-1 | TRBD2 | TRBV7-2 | TGTGCCAGCAGCCGTCGACAGAGGACTAGCGGGGTCAATGAGCAGTTCTTC | CASSRRQRTSGVNEQFF
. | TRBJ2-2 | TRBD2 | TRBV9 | TGTGCCAGCAGCCCCCTTCCACCACTAGCGAAGGGTGACACCGGGGAGCTGTTTTTT | CASSPLPPLAKGDTGELFF
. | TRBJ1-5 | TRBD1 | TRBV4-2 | TGTGCCAGCAGCCAAGTAGACAGGGTGGGACAGCCCCAGCATTTT | CASSQVDRVGQPQHF
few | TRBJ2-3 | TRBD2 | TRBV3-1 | TGTGCCAGCAGCCAGACTAGCGGGAGGTCGGCAGATACGCAGTATTTT | CASSQTSGRSADTQYF
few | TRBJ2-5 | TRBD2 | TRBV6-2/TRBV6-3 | TGTGCCAGCAGTTACTCAAGGCGGAGCGGGGGAGAACCGGAGACCCAGTACTTC | CASSYSRRSGGEPETQYF
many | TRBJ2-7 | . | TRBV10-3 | TGTGCCATCAGTGAGGGAGGGTTCGAGCAGTACTTC | CAISEGGFEQYF
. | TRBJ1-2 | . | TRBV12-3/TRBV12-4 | TGTGCCAGCAGTTTCCAGGGGCATTCGGAAGGCTACACCTTC | CASSFQGHSEGYTF
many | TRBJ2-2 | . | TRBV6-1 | TGTGCCAGCACCCTGGGCAGGACCTCCACCGGGGAGCTGTTTTTT | CASTLGRTSTGELFF
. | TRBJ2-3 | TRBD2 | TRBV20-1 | TGCAGTGCTAGAGATCCCGCGACTAGCGGTGTTTCAAATACGCAGTATTTT | CSARDPATSGVSNTQYF
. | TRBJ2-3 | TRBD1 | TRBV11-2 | TGTGCCAGCAGCTTCTGGGGACAGAGCACAGATACGCAGTATTTT | CASSFWGQSTDTQYF
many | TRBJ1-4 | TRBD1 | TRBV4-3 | TGCGCCAGCAGCCCGGGACAGGTTAATGAAAAACTGTTTTTT | CASSPGQVNEKLFF
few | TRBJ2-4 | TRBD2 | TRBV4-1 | TGCGCCAGCAGCCCCGGACTAGGGTGGCTGGCCAAAAACATTCAGTACTTC | CASSPGLGWLAKNIQYF
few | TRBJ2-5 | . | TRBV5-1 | TGCGCCAGCAGCTTGGCTGGCGGGGGCCTCGAGACCCAGTACTTC | CASSLAGGGLETQYF
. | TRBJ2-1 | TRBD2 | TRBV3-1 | TGTGCCAGCAGCCACGGACTAGCGGAGTTCTTC | CASSHGLAEFF